The 24 T cell receptor beta chains reported below all come from one sample, sequenced in a study of cytomegalovirus exposure and HLA in healthy donors. PCR involved 60 Vbeta and 13 Jbeta primers. Profiling relied on immunoSEQ multiplex PCR, and the TCRdb table lists in-frame clones only, not all of them. Altogether about 110,000 clones are present, around 80% being singletons, with the ten largest covering roughly 12%. Sequencing used PBMCs. The receptors originated from a young man in good health and CMV-seropositive.

This chain connects TRBV19 to TRBJ1-1; D uncertain. V lost 5 bases, J lost 4 bases, and 11 bases lay in between. The CDR3 sequence is 13 residues long. Per the germline V gene, CDR1 is LNHDA and CDR2 is SQIVND (reference sequence). The CDR3 nucleotides read TGTGCCAGTAGTTGGGCAGGCAGCACTGAAGCTTTCTTT. Its translation is CASSWAGSTEAFF.

This sequence joins TRBV27 and TRBJ1-1; D is uncertain. Germline V gives CDR1 MNHEY, CDR2 SMNVEV (reference sequence). The V end was cut by 1 base, the J end by 5 bases, with 11 bases between. The CDR3 sequence is 14 residues long. Here the CDR3 DNA reads TGTGCCAGCAGTTTATACAGTCAACAGACTGAAGCTTTCTTT. Encoded protein: CASSLYSQQTEAFF.

This clone was seen a single time. V gene TRBV4-1 combines with J gene TRBJ2-3; possible D gene TRBD2, 6 bases. V shed 6 bases and J shed 0 bases, with 13 bases lying between them. The CDR3 covers 15 residues. CDR1 is MGHRA, CDR2 YSYEKL, per germline. This chain's CDR3 is CASSPLAGSTDTQYF. The DNA for the CDR3 is TGCGCCAGCAGTCCCCTCGCGGGGAGCACAGATACGCAGTATTTT.

The chain recombines TRBV28 with TRBJ1-5; a weak D match, TRBD1 (6 bases). Germline CDR1 reads MDHEN; CDR2 reads SYDVKM. Trimming took off 7 bases at V and 7 bases at J, with 23 bases between the two ends. The CDR3 is 16 residues long. CDR3 nucleotides: TGTGCCAGCACCTCAAGCGGGGGGCGAAGCAGGCAGCCCCAGCATTTT. This sequence encodes CASTSSGGRSRQPQHF.

This clone was recorded once. The chain carries TRBV25-1 and TRBJ2-1; 11 positions match TRBD2. The CDR3 runs 16 residues. Trimming took 4 bases from V and 4 from J; bases not matched to a gene: 6. CDR1 and CDR2 from the germline V gene are MGHDK and SYGVNS. DNA of the CDR3: TGTGCCAGCAGTGGGGGTGGGACTAGCGGATACAATGAGCAGTTCTTC. It is translated as CASSGGGTSGYNEQFF.

With regard to this clone: At one of its ends the junction is not consistent with the germline gene, which may arise from a read error. V usage is TRBV5-1 and J usage is TRBJ2-1; TRBD1 matches 8 bases. CDR3 length: 18 amino acids. CDR1 is SGHRS and CDR2 is YFSETQ in the germline V gene. CDR3 amino acids: CASRSPGQATSSYNEQLF. CDR3 coding DNA: TGCGCCAGCAGGAGTCCGGGACAGGCTACTAGCTCCTACAATGAGCAGCTCTTC.

The chain has TRBV5-1 and TRBJ2-2; no reliable D call. The CDR3 extends over 12 amino acids. Deletions cut 6 bases from V and 3 bases from J, with 6 bases between. CDR1 and CDR2 (germline): SGHRS, YFSETQ. The CDR3 reads CASNLYTGELFF. In DNA form, the CDR3 reads TGCGCCAGCAATCTCTACACCGGGGAGCTGTTTTTT.

CDR3 sequence reads: CASSLSSSGNTIYF. CDR3 nucleotide sequence: TGTGCCAGCAGCTTATCTTCCTCTGGAAACACCATATATTTT. The V call is TRBV7-2, the J call TRBJ1-3; D gene ambiguous. Germline CDR1 SGHTA, CDR2 FQGNSA. The ends were cut back, 2 bases at V and 0 bases at J, with 5 bases in the middle. This CDR3 contains 14 residues.

The chain uses TRBV28 and TRBJ2-7; 7 nucleotides match TRBD1. This CDR3 is 14 amino acids long. V shed 6 bases and J 4 bases; nucleotides not matched to a gene: 9. From germline, CDR1 is MDHEN and CDR2 SYDVKM. CDR3: CASSGTERVYEQYF. DNA of the CDR3: TGTGCCAGCAGCGGGACAGAGAGAGTTTACGAGCAGTACTTC. Together with reference TRBV28 and TRBJ2-7, the CDR3 gives the full variable domain: DVKVTQSSRYLVKRTGEKVFLECVQDMDHENMFWYRQDPGLGLRLIYFSYDVKMKEKGDIPEGYSVSREKKERFSLILESASTNQTSMYLCASSGTERVYEQYFGPGTRLTVT.

The DNA of the CDR3 is TGTGCCAGCAGCGCAACGGTCGGCAGGCCAACTTACGAGCAGTACTTC. Its translation is CASSATVGRPTYEQYF. The V call is TRBV7-2, the J call TRBJ2-7; D is ambiguous. The V end lost 5 bases, the J end lost 4 bases, and 21 bases lay between the germline ends. This CDR3 comprises 16 residues. In germline, CDR1 is SGHTA, CDR2 FQGNSA.

The rearrangement uses TRBV5-4 and TRBJ1-1; D is possibly TRBD1 (5 bases). CDR3 size: 15 residues. Germline loops: CDR1 SGHNT, CDR2 YYREEE (reference sequence). The V and J ends lost 0 bases and 0 bases respectively, with 9 bases between them. CDR3 nucleotide sequence: TGTGCCAGCAGCTTGGTGACAGATATGAACACTGAAGCTTTCTTT. It yields the protein CASSLVTDMNTEAFF.

V and J are TRBV7-7 and TRBJ2-2; 8 bases fit TRBD1. CDR1 and CDR2 from the germline V gene are SSHAT and FNYEAQ (reference sequence). The V segment lost 5 bases and the J segment 5 bases; nucleotides outside the gene matches: 4. CDR3 length equals 14 residues. CDR3 sequence (DNA): TGTGCCAGCAGCGAGGACAGGGTGACCGGGGAGCTGTTTTTT. It is translated as CASSEDRVTGELFF.

The V and J genes are TRBV10-3 and TRBJ1-2, with D possibly matching TRBD1 (6 bases). The V end lost 6 bases, the J end lost 2 bases, and 13 bases lay between the germline ends. The V gene's germline CDR1 is ENHRY and CDR2 SYGVKD. There are 14 residues in the CDR3. Here the CDR3 reads CAISQTGQNYGYTF. The CDR3, as DNA: TGTGCCATCAGCCAAACTGGACAGAACTATGGCTACACCTTC.

This clone turned up a few times. The chain joins TRBV11-2 to TRBJ2-5; weak D call: TRBD1 (5 bases). Germline loops: CDR1 SGHAT, CDR2 FQNNGV. Trimming stripped 5 bases from V and 3 bases from J, with 16 bases between. The CDR3 contains 15 residues. The CDR3 nucleotides are TGTGCCAGCAGCCCCCTCGGCAGGACAAAAGAGACCCAGTACTTC. Amino acid sequence: CASSPLGRTKETQYF.

The rearrangement joins TRBV4-3 to TRBJ2-7, with 9 bases lining up with TRBD1. The CDR3 totals 16 residues. The V segment lost 0 bases and the J segment 2 bases; nucleotides outside the gene matches: 5. The germline gives CDR1 LGHNA, CDR2 YSLEER. CDR3: CASSQDPGDRAYEQYF. The CDR3 DNA reads TGCGCCAGCAGCCAAGATCCGGGGGACAGGGCCTACGAGCAGTACTTC.

The chain employs TRBV5-4 and TRBJ2-7, with D uncertain. This CDR3 has 16 amino acids. Trimming shortened V by 0 bases and J by 0 bases, and 13 bases separated the two germline ends. The germline gives CDR1 SGHNT, CDR2 YYREEE (reference sequence). In DNA, the CDR3 is TGTGCCAGCAGCTTGGGTACAGACCCCCTCTCCTACGAGCAGTACTTC. As protein: CASSLGTDPLSYEQYF.

This chain links TRBV4-3 with TRBJ2-5, with TRBD2 matching over 14 bases. From germline, CDR1 is LGHNA and CDR2 YSLEER. V lost 3 bases to trimming and J lost 5 bases; unmatched junction nucleotides: 11. CDR3 length equals 18 residues. The DNA for the CDR3 is TGCGCCAGCAGCCAGACGGGACTAGCGGGGGATACGGGGGAGACCCAGTACTTC. Translated, it gives CASSQTGLAGDTGETQYF.

The genes are TRBV5-1 and TRBJ1-6, with TRBD1 matching 10 bases. Germline V CDR1 and CDR2: SGHRS, YFSETQ. CDR3 length: 17 amino acids. J was trimmed by 10 bases and V by 0 bases; bases with no gene match: 10. The CDR3 loop reads CASSLDGQGVFPSPLHF. The CDR3 region has the DNA TGCGCCAGCAGCTTGGACGGACAGGGGGTTTTCCCGTCACCCCTCCACTTT.

The V and J genes are TRBV30 and TRBJ1-6; tentatively, D is TRBD1 (5 bases). The CDR3 has 16 residues. Germline CDR1 GTSNPN, CDR2 SVGIG (reference sequence). Trimming shortened V by 6 bases and J by 4 bases, and 19 bases separated the two germline ends. The CDR3 nucleotides are TGTGCCTGCCCCCCTGAAGCAGGGCGGTATAATTCACCCCTCCACTTT. Its translation is CACPPEAGRYNSPLHF.

This chain links TRBV30 with TRBJ2-5; TRBD2 matches at 8 bases. Germline trimming cut 3 bases from V and 6 bases from J; bases unmatched to any gene: 15. The CDR3 totals 16 residues. Germline V gives CDR1 GTSNPN, CDR2 SVGIG (reference sequence). The CDR3 DNA follows: TGTGCCTGGAGGGACCTCGCGGGGGGTATCACCCAGACCCAGTACTTC. Amino acid sequence: CAWRDLAGGITQTQYF.

The CDR3 nucleotides read TGCAGCGTTGCCGACAGGGGAAATCAGCCCCAGCATTTT. It specifies CSVADRGNQPQHF. This chain joins TRBV29-1 and TRBJ1-5, with 8 nucleotides matching TRBD1. The CDR3 runs 13 residues. V shed 4 bases, J shed 4 bases, and the junction held 3 bases outside the gene matches. Germline values: CDR1 SQVTM, CDR2 ANQGSEA.

The V and J genes are TRBV10-1 and TRBJ2-2; 9 bases map to TRBD2. Germline CDR1 is WNHNN and CDR2 is SYGVQD (reference sequence). V shed 2 bases and J 2 bases; nucleotides not matched to a gene: 3. The CDR3 consists of 16 residues. CDR3 residues: CASSELAGPNTGELFF. CDR3 bases: TGCGCCAGCAGTGAGCTAGCGGGGCCTAACACCGGGGAGCTGTTTTTT.

This chain connects TRBV7-9 to TRBJ1-2, with 10 positions matching TRBD1. Per germline, CDR1 SEHNR and CDR2 FQNEAQ (reference sequence). V trimming: 2 bases; J trimming: 8 bases; junction bases outside the gene matches: 5. The CDR3 has 14 amino acids. CDR3 in DNA: TGTGCCAGCAGCTTACAGGGACAGGGGAAAGGCTACACCTTC. Translated, it gives CASSLQGQGKGYTF.

This clone has just a few counts. The chain couples TRBV10-3 to TRBJ1-1, with 7 bases aligning to TRBD1. The V and J ends lost 3 bases and 2 bases, in that order; junction bases with no gene match: 3. The CDR3 has 14 amino acids. In germline, CDR1 is ENHRY, CDR2 SYGVKD. For the CDR3, the DNA is TGTGCCATCAGTGAACCAGGGGGTAACACTGAAGCTTTCTTT. The encoded protein is CAISEPGGNTEAFF.